This TCR beta chain was identified during a study of T-cell reconstitution after alpha-beta-depleted transplantation in children. V was cut by 7 bases and J by 2 bases, with 12 bases left in between. CDR1 SQVTM and CDR2 ANQGSEA come from the germline V gene. The CDR3 is made up of 12 amino acids. Unique molecular identifiers tagged the TCRbeta library. TCRdb itself ran the PCR reads through MiXCR, one entry per CDR3 protein. This table has 500,000 to 650,000 distinct CDR3 sequences, 11% appearing once. This clonotype occurred many times. The sequence derives from a female patient between 2 and 10 years old who had a stem cell transplant for aplastic anemia, so the T cells may come from the graft donor. Source: PBMCs, mostly from graft donor cells, taken 180 days after TCRalphabeta/CD19-depleted stem cell transplant. This chain uses TRBV29-1 with TRBJ2-7; the D call may be TRBD1 or TRBD2 (5 bases each). The CDR3 reads CSAHTGPYEQYF. CDR3 nucleotide sequence: TGCAGCGCTCACACGGGACCCTACGAGCAGTACTTC.